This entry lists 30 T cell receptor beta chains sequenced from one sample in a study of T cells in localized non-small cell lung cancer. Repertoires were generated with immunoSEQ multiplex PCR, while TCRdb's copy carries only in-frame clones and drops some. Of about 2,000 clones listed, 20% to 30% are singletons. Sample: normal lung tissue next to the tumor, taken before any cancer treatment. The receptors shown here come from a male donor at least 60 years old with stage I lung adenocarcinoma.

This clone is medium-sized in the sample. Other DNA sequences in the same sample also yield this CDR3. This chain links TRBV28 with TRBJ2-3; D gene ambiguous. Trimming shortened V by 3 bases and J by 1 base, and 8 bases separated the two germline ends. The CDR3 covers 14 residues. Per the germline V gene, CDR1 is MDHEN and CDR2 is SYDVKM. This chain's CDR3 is CASSFLAGTDTQYF. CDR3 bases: TGTGCCAGCAGTTTTTTAGCCGGCACAGATACGCAGTATTTT.

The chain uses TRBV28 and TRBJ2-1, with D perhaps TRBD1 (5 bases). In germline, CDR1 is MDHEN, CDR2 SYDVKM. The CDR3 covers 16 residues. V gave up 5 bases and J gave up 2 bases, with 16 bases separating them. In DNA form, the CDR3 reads TGTGCCAGCAGTCGCCCGGCAGGGTGGACCTACAATGAGCAGTTCTTC. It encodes CASSRPAGWTYNEQFF.

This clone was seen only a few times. CDR3 in DNA: TGTGCCAGCTCACCCCAAACGCTACAGGGGACCAGAAACACCATATATTTT. As protein: CASSPQTLQGTRNTIYF. The J gene is TRBJ1-3, the V gene TRBV18; 7 bases map to TRBD1. The CDR3 extends over 17 amino acids. The V gene end was trimmed by 3 bases and the J gene end by 5 bases; junction bases not matched to a gene: 13. CDR1 KGHSH and CDR2 LQKENI come from the germline V gene.

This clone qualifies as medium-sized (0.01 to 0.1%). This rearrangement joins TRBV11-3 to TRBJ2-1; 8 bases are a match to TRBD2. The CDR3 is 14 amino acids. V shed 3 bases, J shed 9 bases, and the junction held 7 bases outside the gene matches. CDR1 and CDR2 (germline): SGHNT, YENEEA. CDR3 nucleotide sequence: TGTGCCAGCAGCTTCAGCAGCGGGGGTCGTGAGCAGTTCTTC. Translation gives CASSFSSGGREQFF.

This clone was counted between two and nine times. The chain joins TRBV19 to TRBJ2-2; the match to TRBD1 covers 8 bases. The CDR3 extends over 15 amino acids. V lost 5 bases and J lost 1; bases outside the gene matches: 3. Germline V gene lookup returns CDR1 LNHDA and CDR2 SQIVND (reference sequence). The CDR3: CASSPGTGNTGELFF. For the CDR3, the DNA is TGTGCCAGTAGTCCTGGGACAGGGAACACCGGGGAGCTGTTTTTT.

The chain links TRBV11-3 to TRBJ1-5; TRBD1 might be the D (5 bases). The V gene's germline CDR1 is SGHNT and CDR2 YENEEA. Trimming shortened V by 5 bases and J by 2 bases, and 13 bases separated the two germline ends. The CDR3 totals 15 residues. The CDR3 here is CASSLGQSGNQPQHF. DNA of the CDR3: TGTGCCAGCAGCCTCGGACAATCAGGCAATCAGCCCCAGCATTTT.

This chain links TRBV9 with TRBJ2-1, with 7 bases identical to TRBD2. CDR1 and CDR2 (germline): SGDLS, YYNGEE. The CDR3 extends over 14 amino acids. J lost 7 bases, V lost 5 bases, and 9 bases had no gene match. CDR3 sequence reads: CASSTGDYRNEQFF. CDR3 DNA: TGTGCCAGCAGTACCGGGGACTACAGGAATGAGCAGTTCTTC.

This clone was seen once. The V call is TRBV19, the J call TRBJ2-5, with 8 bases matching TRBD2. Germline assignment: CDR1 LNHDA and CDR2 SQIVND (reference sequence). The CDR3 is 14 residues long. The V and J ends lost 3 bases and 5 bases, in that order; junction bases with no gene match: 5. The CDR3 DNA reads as TGTGCCAGTAGTATTTCCGGGACTAGGGAGACCCAGTACTTC. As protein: CASSISGTRETQYF.

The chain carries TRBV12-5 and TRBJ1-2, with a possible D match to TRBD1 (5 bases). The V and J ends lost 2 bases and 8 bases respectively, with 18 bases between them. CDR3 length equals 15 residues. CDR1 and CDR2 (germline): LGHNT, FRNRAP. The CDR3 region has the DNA TGTGCTAGTGGTTTGTCAAGTGGAGGGAAGGGGGGCTACACCTTC. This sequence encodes CASGLSSGGKGGYTF.

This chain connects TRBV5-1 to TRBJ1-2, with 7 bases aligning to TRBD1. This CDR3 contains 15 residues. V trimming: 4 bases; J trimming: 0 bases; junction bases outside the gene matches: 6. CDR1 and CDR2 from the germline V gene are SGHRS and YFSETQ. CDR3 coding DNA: TGCGCCAGCAGCATCACAGGGGACACTAACTATGGCTACACCTTC. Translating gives CASSITGDTNYGYTF.

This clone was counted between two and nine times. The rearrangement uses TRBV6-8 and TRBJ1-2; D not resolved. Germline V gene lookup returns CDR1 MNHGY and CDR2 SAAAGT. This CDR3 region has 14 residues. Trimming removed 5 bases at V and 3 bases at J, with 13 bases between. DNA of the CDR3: TGTGCCAGCAGTGACGAGCGTCGGGACTATGGCTACACCTTC. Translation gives CASSDERRDYGYTF.

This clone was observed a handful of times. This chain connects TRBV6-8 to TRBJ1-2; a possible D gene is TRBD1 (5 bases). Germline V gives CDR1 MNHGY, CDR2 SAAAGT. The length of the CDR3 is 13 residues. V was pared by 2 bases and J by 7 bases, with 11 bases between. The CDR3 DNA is TGTGCCAGCAGTTACACCGACAGAGGTGGCTACACCTTC. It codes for CASSYTDRGGYTF.

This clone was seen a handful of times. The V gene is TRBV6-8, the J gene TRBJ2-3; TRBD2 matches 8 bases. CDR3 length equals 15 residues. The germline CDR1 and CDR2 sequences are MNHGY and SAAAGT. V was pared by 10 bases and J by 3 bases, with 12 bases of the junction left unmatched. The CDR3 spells CANRAGAGGTDTQYF. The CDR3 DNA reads TGTGCCAACCGAGCGGGGGCAGGCGGGACAGATACGCAGTATTTT.

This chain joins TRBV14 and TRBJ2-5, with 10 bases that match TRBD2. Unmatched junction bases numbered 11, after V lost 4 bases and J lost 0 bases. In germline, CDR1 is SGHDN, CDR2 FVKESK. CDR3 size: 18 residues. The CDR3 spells CASSPWNSGGSNQETQYF. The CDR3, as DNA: TGTGCCAGCAGCCCCTGGAATAGCGGGGGGTCCAACCAAGAGACCCAGTACTTC.

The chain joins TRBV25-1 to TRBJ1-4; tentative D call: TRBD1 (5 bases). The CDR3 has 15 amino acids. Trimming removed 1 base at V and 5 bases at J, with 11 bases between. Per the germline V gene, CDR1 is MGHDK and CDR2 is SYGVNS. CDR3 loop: CASSESGDLNEKLFF. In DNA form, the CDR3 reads TGTGCCAGCAGTGAATCTGGGGACCTCAATGAAAAACTGTTTTTT.

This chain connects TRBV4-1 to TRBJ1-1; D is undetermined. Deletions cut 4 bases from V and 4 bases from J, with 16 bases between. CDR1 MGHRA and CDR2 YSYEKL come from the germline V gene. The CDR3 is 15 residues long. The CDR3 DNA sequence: TGCGCCAGCAGCCTTTCCTGGCCGGTGGTCACTGAAGCTTTCTTT. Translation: CASSLSWPVVTEAFF.

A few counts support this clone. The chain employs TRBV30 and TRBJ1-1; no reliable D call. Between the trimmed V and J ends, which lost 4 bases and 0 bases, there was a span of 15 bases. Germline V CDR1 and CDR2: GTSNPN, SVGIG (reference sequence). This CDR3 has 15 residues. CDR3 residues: CAWKRLVVLNTEAFF. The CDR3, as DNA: TGTGCCTGGAAACGTTTAGTAGTCCTGAACACTGAAGCTTTCTTT.

CDR3 protein: CASSPGGRAGELFF. As DNA, the CDR3 is TGTGCCAGCAGCCCCGGGGGGCGGGCCGGGGAGCTGTTTTTT. The chain carries TRBV11-3 and TRBJ2-2; a possible D gene is TRBD2 (7 bases). The CDR3 is 14 residues long. Trimming took off 5 bases at V and 6 bases at J, with 13 bases between the two ends. Germline loops: CDR1 SGHNT, CDR2 YENEEA.

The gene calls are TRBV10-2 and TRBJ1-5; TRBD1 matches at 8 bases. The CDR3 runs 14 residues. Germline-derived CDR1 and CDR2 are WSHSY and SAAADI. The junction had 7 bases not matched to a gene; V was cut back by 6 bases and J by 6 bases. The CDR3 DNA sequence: TGCGCCAGCAGCACGACAGGGGCGGGTCAGCCCCAGCATTTT. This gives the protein CASSTTGAGQPQHF.

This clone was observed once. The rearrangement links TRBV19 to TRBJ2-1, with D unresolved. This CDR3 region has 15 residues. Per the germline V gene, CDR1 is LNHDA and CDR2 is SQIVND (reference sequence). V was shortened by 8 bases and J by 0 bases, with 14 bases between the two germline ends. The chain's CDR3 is CASSKGAHSYNEQFF. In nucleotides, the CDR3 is TGTGCCAGTTCTAAGGGCGCGCACTCCTACAATGAGCAGTTCTTC.

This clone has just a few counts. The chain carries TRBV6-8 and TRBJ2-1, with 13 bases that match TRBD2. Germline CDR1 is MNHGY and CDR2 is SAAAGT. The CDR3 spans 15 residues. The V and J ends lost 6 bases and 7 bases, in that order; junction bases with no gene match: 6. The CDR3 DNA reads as TGTGCCAGCAGACTAGCGGGGGGGCCGGGTAATGAGCAGTTCTTC. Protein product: CASRLAGGPGNEQFF.

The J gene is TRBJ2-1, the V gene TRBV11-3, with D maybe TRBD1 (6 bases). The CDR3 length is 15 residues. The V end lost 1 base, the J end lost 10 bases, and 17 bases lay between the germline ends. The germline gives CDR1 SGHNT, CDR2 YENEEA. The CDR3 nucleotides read TGTGCCAGCAGCTTAGGAACAGGGTGGGTCGTGGAGCAGTTCTTC. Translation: CASSLGTGWVVEQFF.

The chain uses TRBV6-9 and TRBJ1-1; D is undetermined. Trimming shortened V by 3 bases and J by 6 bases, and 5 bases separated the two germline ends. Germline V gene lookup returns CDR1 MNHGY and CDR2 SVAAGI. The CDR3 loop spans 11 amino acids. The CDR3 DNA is TGTGCCAGCAGTTACGCTTCTGAAGCTTTCTTT. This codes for CASSYASEAFF.

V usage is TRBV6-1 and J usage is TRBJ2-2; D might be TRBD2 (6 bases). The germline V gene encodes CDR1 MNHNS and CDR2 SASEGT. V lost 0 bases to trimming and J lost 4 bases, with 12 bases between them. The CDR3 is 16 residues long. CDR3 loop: CASSEAWGGATGELFF. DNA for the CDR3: TGTGCCAGCAGTGAAGCGTGGGGAGGTGCCACCGGGGAGCTGTTTTTT.

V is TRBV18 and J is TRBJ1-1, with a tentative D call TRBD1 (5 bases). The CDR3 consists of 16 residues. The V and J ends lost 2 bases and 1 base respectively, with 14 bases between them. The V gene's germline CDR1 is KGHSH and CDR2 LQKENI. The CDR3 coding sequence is TGTGCCAGCTCACCAGTTGGGGCCTCATCGAACACTGAAGCTTTCTTT. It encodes CASSPVGASSNTEAFF.

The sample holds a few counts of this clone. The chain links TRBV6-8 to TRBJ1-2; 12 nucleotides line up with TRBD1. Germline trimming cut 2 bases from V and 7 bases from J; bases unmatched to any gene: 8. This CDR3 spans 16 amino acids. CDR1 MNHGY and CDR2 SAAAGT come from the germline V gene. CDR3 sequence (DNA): TGTGCCAGCAGTTACCGCGGGACAGGGGGCCTTGGTGGCTACACCTTC. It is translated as CASSYRGTGGLGGYTF.

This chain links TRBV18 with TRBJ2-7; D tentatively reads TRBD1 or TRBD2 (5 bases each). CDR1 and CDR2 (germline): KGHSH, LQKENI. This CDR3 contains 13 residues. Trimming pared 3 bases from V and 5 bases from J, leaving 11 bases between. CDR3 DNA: TGTGCCAGCTCACCTGGGACCCGGGACGAGCAGTACTTC. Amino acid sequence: CASSPGTRDEQYF. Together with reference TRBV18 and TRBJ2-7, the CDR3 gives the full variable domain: NAGVMQNPRHLVRRRGQEARLRCSPMKGHSHVYWYRQLPEEGLKFMVYLQKENIIDESGMPKERFSAEFPKEGPSILRIQQVVRGDSAAYFCASSPGTRDEQYFGPGTRLTVT.

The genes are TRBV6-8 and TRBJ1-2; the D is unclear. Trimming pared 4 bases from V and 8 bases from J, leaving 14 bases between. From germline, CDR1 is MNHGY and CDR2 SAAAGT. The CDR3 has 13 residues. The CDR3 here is CASSSAGSSGYTF. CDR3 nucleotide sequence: TGTGCCAGCAGTTCGGCGGGGTCGAGCGGCTACACCTTC.

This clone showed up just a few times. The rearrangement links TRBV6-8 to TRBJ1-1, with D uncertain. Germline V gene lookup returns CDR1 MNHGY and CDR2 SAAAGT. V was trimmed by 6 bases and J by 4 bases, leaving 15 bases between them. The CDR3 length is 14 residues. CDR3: CASSPADGLTEAFF. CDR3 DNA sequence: TGTGCCAGCAGCCCAGCGGACGGTCTCACTGAAGCTTTCTTT.

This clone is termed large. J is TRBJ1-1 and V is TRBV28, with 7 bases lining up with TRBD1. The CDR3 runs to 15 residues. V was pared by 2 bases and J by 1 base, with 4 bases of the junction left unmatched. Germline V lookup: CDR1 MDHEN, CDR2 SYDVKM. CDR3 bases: TGTGCCAGCAGTTTACCAAGGACAGGGAACACTGAAGCTTTCTTT. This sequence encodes CASSLPRTGNTEAFF.